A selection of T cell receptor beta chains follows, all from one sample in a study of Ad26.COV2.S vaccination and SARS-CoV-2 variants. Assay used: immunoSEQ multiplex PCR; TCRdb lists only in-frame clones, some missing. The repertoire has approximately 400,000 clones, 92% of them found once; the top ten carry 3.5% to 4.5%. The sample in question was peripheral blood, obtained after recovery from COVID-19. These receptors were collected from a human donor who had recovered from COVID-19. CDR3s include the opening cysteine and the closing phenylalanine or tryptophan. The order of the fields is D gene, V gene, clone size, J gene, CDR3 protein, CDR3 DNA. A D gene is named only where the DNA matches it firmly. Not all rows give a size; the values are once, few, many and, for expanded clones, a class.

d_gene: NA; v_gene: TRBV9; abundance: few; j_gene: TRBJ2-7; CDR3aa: CASSVAGAFTYEQYF; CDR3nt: TGTGCCAGCAGCGTAGCGGGGGCATTTACCTACGAGCAGTACTTC
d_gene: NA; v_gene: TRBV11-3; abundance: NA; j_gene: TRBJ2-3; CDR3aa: CASSLGSSSDTQYF; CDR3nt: TGTGCCAGCAGCTTAGGATCCTCTTCAGATACGCAGTATTTT
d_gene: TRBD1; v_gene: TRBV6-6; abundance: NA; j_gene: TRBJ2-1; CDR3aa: CASSPTGGAVFNEQFF; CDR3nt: TGTGCCAGCAGTCCTACAGGGGGCGCCGTTTTCAATGAGCAGTTCTTC
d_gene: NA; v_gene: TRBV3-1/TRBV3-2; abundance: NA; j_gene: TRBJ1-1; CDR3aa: CASSQEQGRMEAFF; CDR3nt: TGTGCCAGCAGCCAAGAACAGGGTCGCATGGAAGCTTTCTTT
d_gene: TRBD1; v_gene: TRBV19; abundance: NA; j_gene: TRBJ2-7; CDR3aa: CASSPRTGGARWEQYF; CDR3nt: TGTGCCAGTAGTCCCCGGACAGGGGGCGCGCGATGGGAGCAGTACTTC
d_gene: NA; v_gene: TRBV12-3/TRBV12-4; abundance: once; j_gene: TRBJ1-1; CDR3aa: CASRMKSYTEAFF; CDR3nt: TGTGCCAGCAGAATGAAGTCATACACTGAAGCTTTCTTT
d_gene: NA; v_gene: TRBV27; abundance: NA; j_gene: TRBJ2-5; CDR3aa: CASSLGETQYF; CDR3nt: TGTGCCAGCAGTTTGGGAGAGACCCAGTACTTC
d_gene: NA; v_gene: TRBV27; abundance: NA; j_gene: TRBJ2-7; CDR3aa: CASSLLEGAPYEQYF; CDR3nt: TGTGCCAGCAGTTTATTGGAAGGGGCCCCCTACGAGCAGTACTTC
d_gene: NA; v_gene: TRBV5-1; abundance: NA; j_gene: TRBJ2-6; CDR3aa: CASSSRGGQLSGANVLTF; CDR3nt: TGCGCCAGCAGCTCAAGGGGCGGACAGCTCTCTGGGGCCAACGTCCTGACTTTC
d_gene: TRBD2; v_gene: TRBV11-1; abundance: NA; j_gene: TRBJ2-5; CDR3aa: CASSRTSGGETQYF; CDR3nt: TGTGCCAGCAGCCGGACTAGCGGGGGGGAGACCCAGTACTTC
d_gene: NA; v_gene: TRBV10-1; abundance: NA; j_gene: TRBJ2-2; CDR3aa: CASSRGTGELFF; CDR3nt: TGCGCCAGCAGCAGGGGCACCGGGGAGCTGTTTTTT
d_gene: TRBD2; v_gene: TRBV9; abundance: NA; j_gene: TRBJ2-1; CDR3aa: CASSVGTSANEQFF; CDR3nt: TGTGCCAGCAGCGTAGGGACTAGCGCCAATGAGCAGTTCTTC
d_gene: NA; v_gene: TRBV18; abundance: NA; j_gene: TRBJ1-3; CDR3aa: CASSPVSDGNTIYF; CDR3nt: TGTGCCAGCTCACCAGTTTCAGATGGAAACACCATATATTTT
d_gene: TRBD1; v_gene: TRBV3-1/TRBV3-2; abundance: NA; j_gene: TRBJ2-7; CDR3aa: CASTPTGASYEQYF; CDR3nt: TGTGCCAGCACCCCGACAGGGGCATCCTACGAGCAGTACTTC
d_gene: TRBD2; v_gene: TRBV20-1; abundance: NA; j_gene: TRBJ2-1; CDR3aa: CSAIKTGGQFF; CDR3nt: TGCAGTGCCATTAAAACGGGGGGGCAGTTCTTC
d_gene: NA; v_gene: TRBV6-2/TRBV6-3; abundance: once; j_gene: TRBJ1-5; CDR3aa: CASSYPGARQPQHF; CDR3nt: TGTGCCAGCAGTTACCCGGGGGCCCGCCAGCCCCAGCATTTT
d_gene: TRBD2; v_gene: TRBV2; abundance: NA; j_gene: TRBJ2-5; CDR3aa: CASSEWPSGGPPHQETQYF; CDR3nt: TGTGCCAGCAGTGAATGGCCTAGCGGGGGCCCCCCACACCAAGAGACCCAGTACTTC
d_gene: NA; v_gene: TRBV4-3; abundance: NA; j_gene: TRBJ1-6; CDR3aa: CASSQAVLNNSPLHF; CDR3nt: TGCGCCAGCAGCCAAGCGGTTCTGAATAATTCACCCCTCCACTTT
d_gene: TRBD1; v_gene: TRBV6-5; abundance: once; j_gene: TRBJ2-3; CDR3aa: CASSWDRQTDTQYF; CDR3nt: TGTGCCAGCAGTTGGGACAGGCAAACAGATACGCAGTATTTT
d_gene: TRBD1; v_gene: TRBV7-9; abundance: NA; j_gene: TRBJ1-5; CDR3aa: CASSLGSGGSQPQHF; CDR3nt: TGTGCCAGCAGCTTAGGGTCAGGGGGATCTCAGCCCCAGCATTTT
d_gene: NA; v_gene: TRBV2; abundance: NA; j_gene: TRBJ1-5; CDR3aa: CASSEWGGGDQPQHF; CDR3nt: TGTGCCAGCAGTGAATGGGGGGGCGGTGATCAGCCCCAGCATTTT
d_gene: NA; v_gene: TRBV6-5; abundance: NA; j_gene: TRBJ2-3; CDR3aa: CASSLTSSTDTQYF; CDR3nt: TGTGCCAGCAGCCTTACGAGTAGCACAGATACGCAGTATTTT
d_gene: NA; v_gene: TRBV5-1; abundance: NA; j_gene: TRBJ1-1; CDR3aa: CASSLGGSTEAFF; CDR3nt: TGCGCCAGCAGCTTGGGGGGTAGCACTGAAGCTTTCTTT
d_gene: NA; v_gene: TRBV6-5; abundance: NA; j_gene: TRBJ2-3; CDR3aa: CASSRGTDTQYF; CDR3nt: TGTGCCAGCAGTCGGGGCACAGATACGCAGTATTTT
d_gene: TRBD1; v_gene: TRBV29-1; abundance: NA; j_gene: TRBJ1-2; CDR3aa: CSVIDRAGYTF; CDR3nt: TGCAGCGTAATAGACAGGGCTGGCTACACCTTC
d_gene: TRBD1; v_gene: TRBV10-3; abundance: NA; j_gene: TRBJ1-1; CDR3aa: CAISGHRGALMNTEAFF; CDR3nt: TGTGCCATCAGTGGACACAGGGGGGCTTTAATGAACACTGAAGCTTTCTTT
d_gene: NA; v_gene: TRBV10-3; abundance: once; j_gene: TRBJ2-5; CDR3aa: CAISGGETQYF; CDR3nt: TGTGCCATCAGTGGGGGAGAGACCCAGTACTTC
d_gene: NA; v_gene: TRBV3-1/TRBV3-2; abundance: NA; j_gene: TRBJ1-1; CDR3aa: CASSRMNTEAFF; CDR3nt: TGTGCCAGCAGCCGAATGAACACTGAAGCTTTCTTT
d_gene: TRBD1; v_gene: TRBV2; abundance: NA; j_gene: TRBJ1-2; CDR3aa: CASSSGQAVHGYTF; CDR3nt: TGTGCCAGCAGTTCAGGACAGGCTGTTCATGGCTACACCTTC
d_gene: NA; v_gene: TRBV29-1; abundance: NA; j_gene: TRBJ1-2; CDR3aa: CSVEGGLGYTF; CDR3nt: TGCAGCGTTGAAGGGGGGCTGGGCTACACCTTC
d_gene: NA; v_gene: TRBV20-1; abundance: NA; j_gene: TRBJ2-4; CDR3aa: CSAVAKNIQYF; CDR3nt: TGCAGTGCTGTGGCCAAAAACATTCAGTACTTC
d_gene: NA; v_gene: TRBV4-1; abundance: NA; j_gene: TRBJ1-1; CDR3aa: CASSQGTFTEAFF; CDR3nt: TGCGCCAGCAGCCAAGGGACTTTCACTGAAGCTTTCTTT
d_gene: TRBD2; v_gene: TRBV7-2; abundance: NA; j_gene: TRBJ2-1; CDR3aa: CASSLQRGTYNEQFF; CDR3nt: TGTGCCAGCAGCTTACAGCGGGGGACCTACAATGAGCAGTTCTTC
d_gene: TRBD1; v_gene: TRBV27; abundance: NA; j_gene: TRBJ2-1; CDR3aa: CASSGGVGTGGHNEQFF; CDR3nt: TGTGCCAGCAGTGGGGGAGTGGGGACAGGGGGCCACAATGAGCAGTTCTTC
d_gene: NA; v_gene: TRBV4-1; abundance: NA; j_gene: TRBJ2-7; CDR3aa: CASSQDRAVMREQYF; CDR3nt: TGCGCCAGCAGCCAAGATAGGGCAGTCATGAGGGAGCAGTACTTC
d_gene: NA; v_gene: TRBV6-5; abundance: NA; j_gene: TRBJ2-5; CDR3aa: CASSYMGLLQETQYF; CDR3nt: TGTGCCAGCAGCTATATGGGACTCCTCCAAGAGACCCAGTACTTC
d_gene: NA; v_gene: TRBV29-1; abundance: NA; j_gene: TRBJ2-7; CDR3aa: CSVVTGKSYEQYF; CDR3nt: TGCAGCGTTGTGACAGGAAAATCCTACGAGCAGTACTTC
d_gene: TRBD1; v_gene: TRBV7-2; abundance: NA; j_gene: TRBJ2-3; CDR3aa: CASSSGQDTDTQYF; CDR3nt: TGTGCCAGCAGCTCGGGACAGGACACAGATACGCAGTATTTT
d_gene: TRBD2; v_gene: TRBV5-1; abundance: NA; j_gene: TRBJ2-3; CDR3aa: CASSPPGLAGTDTQYF; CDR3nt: TGCGCCAGCAGCCCTCCGGGCCTAGCGGGGACAGATACGCAGTATTTT
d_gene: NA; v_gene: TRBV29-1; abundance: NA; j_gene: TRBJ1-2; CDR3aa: CSAEGTNYGYTF; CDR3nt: TGCAGCGCTGAAGGGACAAACTATGGCTACACCTTC
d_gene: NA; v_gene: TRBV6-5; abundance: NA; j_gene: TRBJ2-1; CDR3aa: CASSYSNPRGNEQFF; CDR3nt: TGTGCCAGCAGTTACTCGAACCCTAGGGGCAATGAGCAGTTCTTC
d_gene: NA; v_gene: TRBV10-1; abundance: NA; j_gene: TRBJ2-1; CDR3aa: CASSVSGLSSYNEQFF; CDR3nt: TGCGCCAGCAGTGTGAGTGGTTTGAGCTCCTACAATGAGCAGTTCTTC
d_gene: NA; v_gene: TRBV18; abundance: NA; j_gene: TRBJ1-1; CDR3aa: CASSPKSNTEAFF; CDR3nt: TGTGCCAGCTCACCAAAGTCGAACACTGAAGCTTTCTTT
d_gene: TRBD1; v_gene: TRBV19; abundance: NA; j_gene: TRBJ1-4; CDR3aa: CASSDRGTNEKLFF; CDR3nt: TGTGCCAGTTCGGACAGGGGAACTAATGAAAAACTGTTTTTT
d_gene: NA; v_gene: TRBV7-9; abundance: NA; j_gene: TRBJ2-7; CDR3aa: CASSPPGPYYEQYF; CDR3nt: TGTGCCAGCAGCCCCCCCGGGCCTTACTACGAGCAGTACTTC
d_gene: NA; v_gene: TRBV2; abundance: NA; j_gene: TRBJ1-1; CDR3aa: CASSEFRGGTEAFF; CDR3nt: TGTGCCAGCAGTGAGTTCAGGGGAGGTACTGAAGCTTTCTTT
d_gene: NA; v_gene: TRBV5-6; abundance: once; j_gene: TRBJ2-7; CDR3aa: CASSFTGYSYEQYF; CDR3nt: TGTGCCAGCAGCTTTACAGGGTACTCCTACGAGCAGTACTTC
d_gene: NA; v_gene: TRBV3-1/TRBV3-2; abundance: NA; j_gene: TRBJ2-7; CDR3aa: CASSQDKRWAYEQYF; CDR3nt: TGTGCCAGCAGCCAAGATAAACGGTGGGCCTACGAGCAGTACTTC
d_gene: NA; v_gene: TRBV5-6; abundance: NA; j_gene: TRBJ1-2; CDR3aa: CASSPPGLYGYTF; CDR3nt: TGTGCCAGCAGCCCGCCCGGATTATATGGCTACACCTTC
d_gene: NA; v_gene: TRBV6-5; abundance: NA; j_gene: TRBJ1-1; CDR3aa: CASNVPGGNTEAFF; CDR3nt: TGTGCCAGCAACGTACCCGGCGGGAACACTGAAGCTTTCTTT
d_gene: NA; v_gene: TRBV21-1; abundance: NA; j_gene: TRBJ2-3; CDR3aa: CASSLNRTASGTDTQYF; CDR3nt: TGTGCCAGCAGCCTAAATAGGACGGCTAGCGGCACAGATACGCAGTATTTT
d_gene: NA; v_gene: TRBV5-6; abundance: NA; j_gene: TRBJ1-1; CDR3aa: CASSRETEAFF; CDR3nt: TGTGCCAGCAGCCGAGAGACTGAAGCTTTCTTT
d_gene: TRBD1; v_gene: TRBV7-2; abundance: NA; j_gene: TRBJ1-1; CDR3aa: CASSLGPDRGNTEAFF; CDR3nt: TGTGCCAGCAGTTTGGGGCCCGACAGGGGGAACACTGAAGCTTTCTTT
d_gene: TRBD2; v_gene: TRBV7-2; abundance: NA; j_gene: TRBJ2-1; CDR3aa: CASSPAPSGGNNEQFF; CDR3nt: TGTGCCAGCAGCCCGGCCCCTAGCGGGGGCAACAATGAGCAGTTCTTC
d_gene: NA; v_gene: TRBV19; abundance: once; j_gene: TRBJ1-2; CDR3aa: CASSMNGGYTF; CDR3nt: TGTGCCAGTAGTATGAACGGAGGCTACACCTTC